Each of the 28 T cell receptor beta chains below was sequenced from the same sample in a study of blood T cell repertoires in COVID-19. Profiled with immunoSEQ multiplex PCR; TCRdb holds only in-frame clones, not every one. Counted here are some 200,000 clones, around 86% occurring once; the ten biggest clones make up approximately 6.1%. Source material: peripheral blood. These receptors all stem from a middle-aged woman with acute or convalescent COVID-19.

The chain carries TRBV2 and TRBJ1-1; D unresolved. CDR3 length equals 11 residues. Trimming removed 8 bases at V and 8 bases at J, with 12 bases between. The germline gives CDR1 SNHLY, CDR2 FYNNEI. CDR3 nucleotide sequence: TGTGCCAGCGCCACCCTGACAGAAGCTTTCTTT. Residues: CASATLTEAFF.

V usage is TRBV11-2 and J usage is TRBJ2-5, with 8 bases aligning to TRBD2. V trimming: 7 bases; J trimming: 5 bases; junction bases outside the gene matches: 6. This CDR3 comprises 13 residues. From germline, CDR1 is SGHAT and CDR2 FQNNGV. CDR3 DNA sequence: TGTGCCAGCAACGGGGGGGAGGTGGAGACCCAGTACTTC. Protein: CASNGGEVETQYF.

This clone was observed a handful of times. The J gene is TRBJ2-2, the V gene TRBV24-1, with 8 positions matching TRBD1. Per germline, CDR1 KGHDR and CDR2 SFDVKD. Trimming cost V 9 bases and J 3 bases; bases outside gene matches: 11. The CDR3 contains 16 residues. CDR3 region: CATGTGGSSYTGELFF. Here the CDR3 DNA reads TGTGCCACCGGCACAGGGGGATCATCGTACACCGGGGAGCTGTTTTTT.

The CDR3 reads CASSQVERGGIQYF. CDR3 DNA sequence: TGTGCCAGCAGCCAAGTTGAGCGGGGGGGGATTCAGTACTTC. This chain uses TRBV3-1 (or the pseudogene TRBV3-2) with TRBJ2-4, with TRBD2 matching over 10 bases. The CDR3 spans 14 residues. The junction had 4 bases not matched to a gene; V was cut back by 1 base and J by 10 bases. Germline values: CDR1 LGHDT, CDR2 YNNKEL (reference sequence).

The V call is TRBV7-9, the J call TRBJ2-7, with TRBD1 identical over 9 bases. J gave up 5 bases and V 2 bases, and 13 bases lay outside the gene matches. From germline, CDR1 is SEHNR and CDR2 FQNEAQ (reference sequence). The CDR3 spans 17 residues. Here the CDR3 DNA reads TGTGCCAGCAGCTTACCCAAAGGGACAGGGAGCTTCGACGAGCAGTACTTC. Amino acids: CASSLPKGTGSFDEQYF.

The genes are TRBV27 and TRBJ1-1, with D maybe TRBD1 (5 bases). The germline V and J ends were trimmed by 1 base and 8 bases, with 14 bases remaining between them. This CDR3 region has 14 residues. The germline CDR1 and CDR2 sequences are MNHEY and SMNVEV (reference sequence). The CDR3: CASSLFGSAGEAFF. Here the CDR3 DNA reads TGTGCCAGCAGTTTATTTGGGTCGGCAGGGGAAGCTTTCTTT.

Here the CDR3 DNA reads TGTGCCAGCGTCCCGACAGGCTTAGTAAAGACCCAGTACTTC. It encodes CASVPTGLVKTQYF. V gene TRBV6-5 combines with J gene TRBJ2-5, with D possibly matching TRBD1 (6 bases). CDR1 is MNHEY and CDR2 is SVGAGI in the germline V gene. V was clipped by 8 bases and J by 6 bases, with 19 bases between them. This CDR3 is built from 14 residues.

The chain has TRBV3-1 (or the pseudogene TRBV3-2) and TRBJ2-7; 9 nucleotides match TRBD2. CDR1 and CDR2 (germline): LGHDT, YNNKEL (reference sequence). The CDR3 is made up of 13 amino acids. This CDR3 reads CATGTSLSYEQYF. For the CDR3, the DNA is TGTGCGACTGGGACTAGCCTATCCTACGAGCAGTACTTC.

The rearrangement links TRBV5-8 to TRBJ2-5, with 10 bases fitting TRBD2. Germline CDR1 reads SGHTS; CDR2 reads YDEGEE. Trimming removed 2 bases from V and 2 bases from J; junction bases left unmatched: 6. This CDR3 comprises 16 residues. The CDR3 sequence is CASSLGSGGLQETQYF. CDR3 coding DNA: TGTGCCAGCAGCTTAGGTAGCGGGGGGCTACAAGAGACCCAGTACTTC.

This CDR3 reads CASSSPGVNTEAFF. CDR3 DNA sequence: TGTGCCAGCAGCTCGCCGGGGGTGAACACTGAAGCTTTCTTT. The chain carries TRBV3-1 (or the pseudogene TRBV3-2) and TRBJ1-1; TRBD1 is a possible D gene (5 bases). Germline loops: CDR1 LGHDT, CDR2 YNNKEL (reference sequence). Trimming removed 5 bases from V and 0 bases from J, with 10 bases in between. The CDR3 has 14 amino acids.

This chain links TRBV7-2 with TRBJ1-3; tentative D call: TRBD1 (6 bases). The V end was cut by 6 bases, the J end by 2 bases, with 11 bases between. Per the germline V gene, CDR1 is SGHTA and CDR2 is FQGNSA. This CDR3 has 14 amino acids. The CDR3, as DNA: TGTGCCAGCAGACCAAACAGGGCTGGAAACACCATATATTTT. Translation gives CASRPNRAGNTIYF.

The CDR3 nucleotides read TGTGCCAGCGGCGGGAATGAAAAACTGTTTTTT. Translated, it gives CASGGNEKLFF. This rearrangement joins TRBV12-3 or TRBV12-4 to TRBJ1-4; D ambiguous. The V end was cut by 8 bases, the J end by 5 bases, with 6 bases between. The CDR3 extends over 11 amino acids.

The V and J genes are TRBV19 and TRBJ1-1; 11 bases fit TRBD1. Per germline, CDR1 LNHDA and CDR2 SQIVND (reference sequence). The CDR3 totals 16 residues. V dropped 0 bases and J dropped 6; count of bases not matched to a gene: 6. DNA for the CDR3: TGTGCCAGTAGTATAGAATTACCGGGACAGGGGGCTGAAGCTTTCTTT. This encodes CASSIELPGQGAEAFF.

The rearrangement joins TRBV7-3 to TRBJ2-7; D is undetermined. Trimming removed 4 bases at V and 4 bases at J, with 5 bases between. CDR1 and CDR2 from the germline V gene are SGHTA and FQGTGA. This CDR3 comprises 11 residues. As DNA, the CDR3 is TGTGCCAGCAGCTCTCCGTACGAGCAGTACTTC. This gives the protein CASSSPYEQYF.

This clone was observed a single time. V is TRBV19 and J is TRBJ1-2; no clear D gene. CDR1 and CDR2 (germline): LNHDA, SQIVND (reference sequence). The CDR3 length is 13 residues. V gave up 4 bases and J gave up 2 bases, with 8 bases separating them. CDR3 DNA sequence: TGTGCCAGTAGTAATCGGGTGAACTATGGCTACACCTTC. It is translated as CASSNRVNYGYTF.

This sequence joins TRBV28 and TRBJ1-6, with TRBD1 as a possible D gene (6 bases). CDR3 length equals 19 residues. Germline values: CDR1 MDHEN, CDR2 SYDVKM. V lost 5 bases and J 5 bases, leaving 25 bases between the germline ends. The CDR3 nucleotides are TGTGCCAGCAGTCGAAGAACAGGGTTGGGGTTCATAAATAATTCACCCCTCCACTTT. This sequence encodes CASSRRTGLGFINNSPLHF. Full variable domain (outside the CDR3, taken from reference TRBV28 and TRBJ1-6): DVKVTQSSRYLVKRTGEKVFLECVQDMDHENMFWYRQDPGLGLRLIYFSYDVKMKEKGDIPEGYSVSREKKERFSLILESASTNQTSMYLCASSRRTGLGFINNSPLHFGNGTRLTVT.

The chain's CDR3 is CAASKRGNQPQHF. CDR3 coding DNA: TGTGCCGCGTCAAAAAGGGGAAATCAGCCCCAGCATTTT. This chain uses TRBV10-3 with TRBJ1-5; possibly TRBD1 for D (5 bases). Germline CDR1 ENHRY, CDR2 SYGVKD. V was cut by 11 bases and J by 4 bases, with 15 bases left in between. CDR3 size: 13 residues.

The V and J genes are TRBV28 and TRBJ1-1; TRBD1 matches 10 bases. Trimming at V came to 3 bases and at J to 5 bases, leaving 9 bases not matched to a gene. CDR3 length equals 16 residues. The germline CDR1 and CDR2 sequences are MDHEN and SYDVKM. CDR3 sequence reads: CASSFLRGQGITEAFF. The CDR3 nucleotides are TGTGCCAGCAGTTTTCTCAGGGGACAGGGGATAACTGAAGCTTTCTTT.

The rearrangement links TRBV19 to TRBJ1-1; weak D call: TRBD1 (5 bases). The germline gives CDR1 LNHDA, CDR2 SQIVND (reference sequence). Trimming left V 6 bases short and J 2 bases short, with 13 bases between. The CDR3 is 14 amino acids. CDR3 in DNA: TGTGCCAGTAGGGACGACAGTGTAAACACTGAAGCTTTCTTT. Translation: CASRDDSVNTEAFF.

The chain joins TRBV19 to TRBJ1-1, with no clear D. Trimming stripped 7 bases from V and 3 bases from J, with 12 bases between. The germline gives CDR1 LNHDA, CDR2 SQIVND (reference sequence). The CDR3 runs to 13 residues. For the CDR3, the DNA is TGTGCCAGTACCCCATCGCGGGACACTGAAGCTTTCTTT. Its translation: CASTPSRDTEAFF.

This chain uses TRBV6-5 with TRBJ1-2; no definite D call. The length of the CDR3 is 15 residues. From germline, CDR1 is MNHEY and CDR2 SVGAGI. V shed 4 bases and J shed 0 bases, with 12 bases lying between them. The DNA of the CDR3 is TGTGCCAGCAGTTCCCCCGCCTCAGCTAACTATGGCTACACCTTC. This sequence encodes CASSSPASANYGYTF.

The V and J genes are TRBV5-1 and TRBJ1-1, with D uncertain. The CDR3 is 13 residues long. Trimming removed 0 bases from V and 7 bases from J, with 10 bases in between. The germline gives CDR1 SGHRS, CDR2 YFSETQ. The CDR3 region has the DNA TGCGCCAGCAGCTTGGAGGCAGCTAGTGAAGCTTTCTTT. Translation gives CASSLEAASEAFF.

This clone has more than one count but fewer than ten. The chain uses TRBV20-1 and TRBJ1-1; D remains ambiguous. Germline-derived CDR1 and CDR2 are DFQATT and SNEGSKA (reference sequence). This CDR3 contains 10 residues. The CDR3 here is CRGGSGEAFF. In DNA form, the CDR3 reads TGCAGGGGCGGGTCAGGTGAAGCTTTCTTT.

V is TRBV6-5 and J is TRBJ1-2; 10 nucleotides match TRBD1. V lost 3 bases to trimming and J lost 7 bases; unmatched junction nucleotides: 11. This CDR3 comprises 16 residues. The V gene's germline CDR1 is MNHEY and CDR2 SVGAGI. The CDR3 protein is CASSYGTGALYGGYTF. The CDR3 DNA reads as TGTGCCAGCAGTTATGGGACAGGGGCCCTCTATGGTGGCTACACCTTC.

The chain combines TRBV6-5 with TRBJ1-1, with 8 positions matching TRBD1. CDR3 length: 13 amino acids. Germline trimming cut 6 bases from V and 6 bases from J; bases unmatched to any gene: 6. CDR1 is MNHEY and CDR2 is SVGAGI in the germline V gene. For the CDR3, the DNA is TGTGCCAGCAGCCCAGGGACAGGTGCTGAAGCTTTCTTT. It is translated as CASSPGTGAEAFF.

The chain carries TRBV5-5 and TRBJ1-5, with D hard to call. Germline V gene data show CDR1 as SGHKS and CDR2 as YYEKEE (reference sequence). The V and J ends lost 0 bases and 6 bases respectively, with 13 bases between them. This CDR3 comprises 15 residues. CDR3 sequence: CASSLADSLAQPQHF. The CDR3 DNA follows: TGTGCCAGCAGCTTGGCCGATTCGCTGGCTCAGCCCCAGCATTTT.

DNA for the CDR3: TGTGCCAGTACCCCGTTCAGCGGGGGGCCATACAATGAGCAGTTCTTC. It specifies CASTPFSGGPYNEQFF. This chain joins TRBV19 and TRBJ2-1; 9 nucleotides line up with TRBD2. The CDR3 has 16 residues. Germline CDR1 is LNHDA and CDR2 is SQIVND (reference sequence). After removal of 7 bases from V and 4 bases from J, the junction contained 11 bases not matched to a gene. Combining the CDR3 with reference TRBV19 and TRBJ2-1 gives the whole variable domain DGGITQSPKYLFRKEGQNVTLSCEQNLNHDAMYWYRQDPGQGLRLIYYSQIVNDFQKGDIAEGYSVSREKKESFPLTVTSAQKNPTAFYLCASTPFSGGPYNEQFFGPGTRLTVL.

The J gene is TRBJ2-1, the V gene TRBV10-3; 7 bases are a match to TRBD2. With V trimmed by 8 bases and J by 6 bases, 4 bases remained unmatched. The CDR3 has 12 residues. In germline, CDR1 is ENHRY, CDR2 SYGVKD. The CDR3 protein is CAIGGEGNEQFF. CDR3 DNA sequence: TGTGCCATCGGGGGGGAAGGCAATGAGCAGTTCTTC.